This T cell receptor beta chain was observed in a study of T-cell reconstitution after alpha-beta-depleted transplantation in children. Study results and limitations: Several hundred expanded graft clones reportedly supplied alpha-beta T cells about two months after transplant.

This CDR3 comprises 18 residues. V shed 6 bases, J shed 1 base, and the junction held 15 bases outside the gene matches. Using unique molecular identifiers, the investigators prepared the TCRbeta library. TCRdb analysed the PCR reads with MiXCR anew, one entry per CDR3 protein. The table records 97,000 or so distinct CDR3 sequences, about 5.6% of them present only once. This clonotype showed up many times. Antigen unknown. Source: PBMCs, mostly from graft donor cells, taken 60 days after TCRalphabeta/CD19-depleted stem cell transplant. This TCR derives from a female patient younger than 10 who had a stem cell transplant for Fanconi anemia, so the T cells may come from the graft donor. The chain joins TRBV12-3 or TRBV12-4 to TRBJ2-3; 8 nucleotides agree with TRBD1. CDR3 coding DNA: TGTGCCAGCAGGACCGGGACAGGCATGGTAGCGGGCACAGATACGCAGTATTTT. It codes for CASRTGTGMVAGTDTQYF.